Presented here are 19 T cell receptor beta chains from one specimen sequenced in a study of T cell changes during pregnancy in multiple sclerosis. Clones were read by immunoSEQ multiplex PCR, and TCRdb kept only the in-frame ones, dropping some. The sample contains under 65,000 clones, over 80% of which appear only once. The sample consisted of CD4+ T cells from peripheral blood mononuclear cells, taken after pregnancy. The receptors stem from a female donor with multiple sclerosis, enrolled in a pregnancy study.

The CDR3 is CASSPPGQLGRNTQYF. In DNA, the CDR3 is TGTGCCAGCAGCCCCCCTGGGCAGTTAGGGAGGAATACGCAGTATTTT. The rearrangement joins TRBV7-2 to TRBJ2-3; tentative D call: TRBD2 (6 bases). Per germline, CDR1 SGHTA and CDR2 FQGNSA. The CDR3 consists of 16 residues. V was pared by 5 bases and J by 7 bases, with 22 bases between.

The V call is TRBV15, the J call TRBJ2-1, with 14 bases that match TRBD2. J was trimmed by 9 bases and V by 4 bases; bases with no gene match: 14. The germline gives CDR1 LNHNV, CDR2 YYDKDF (reference sequence). This CDR3 has 18 amino acids. The CDR3 DNA sequence: TGTGCCACCAGCAAAGATGGACTAGCGGGGGGAAAATTCTTTGAGCAGTTCTTC. Protein sequence: CATSKDGLAGGKFFEQFF.

This clone came up a few times. J is TRBJ1-6 and V is TRBV5-1; 7 nucleotides align to TRBD1. Germline V gene data show CDR1 as SGHRS and CDR2 as YFSETQ. The CDR3 contains 14 residues. V was pared by 4 bases and J by 10 bases, with 8 bases of the junction left unmatched. The CDR3 sequence is CASSPDRDRSPLHF. The CDR3 DNA reads as TGCGCCAGCAGCCCCGACAGGGACCGGTCACCCCTCCACTTT.

This chain links TRBV30 with TRBJ1-5, with TRBD1 identical over 8 bases. Trimming removed 7 bases from V and 2 bases from J; junction bases left unmatched: 7. The CDR3 spans 14 residues. CDR1 and CDR2 (germline): GTSNPN, SVGIG (reference sequence). CDR3 sequence: CASVGQGGNQPQHF. As DNA, the CDR3 is TGTGCCTCGGTCGGACAGGGAGGCAATCAGCCCCAGCATTTT. Full variable domain (outside the CDR3, taken from reference TRBV30 and TRBJ1-5): SQTIHQWPATLVQPVGSPLSLECTVEGTSNPNLYWYRQAAGRGLQLLFYSVGIGQISSEVPQNLSASRPQDRQFILSSKKLLLSDSGFYLCASVGQGGNQPQHFGDGTRLSIL.

This chain uses TRBV7-9 with TRBJ1-4; perhaps TRBD1 as D (5 bases). Germline CDR1 is SEHNR and CDR2 is FQNEAQ (reference sequence). V was clipped by 4 bases and J by 0 bases, with 18 bases between them. The CDR3 length is 18 residues. In DNA form, the CDR3 reads TGTGCCAGCAGCTCAGTAGGCGTGGGGGGTCCAACTAATGAAAAACTGTTTTTT. Its translation: CASSSVGVGGPTNEKLFF.

The rearrangement uses TRBV7-3 and TRBJ1-1; D is perhaps TRBD1 (6 bases). V was shortened by 7 bases and J by 1 base, with 10 bases between the two germline ends. The germline V gene encodes CDR1 SGHTA and CDR2 FQGTGA. The CDR3 runs to 13 residues. CDR3 sequence: CASKRTANTEAFF. The CDR3, as DNA: TGTGCCAGCAAACGGACAGCGAACACTGAAGCTTTCTTT.

Here the CDR3 reads CASSSQGQGVQPQHF. In nucleotides, the CDR3 is TGTGCCAGCAGCTCGCAGGGACAGGGGGTTCAGCCCCAGCATTTT. This chain connects TRBV7-2 to TRBJ1-5, with 11 bases lining up with TRBD1. J lost 6 bases, V lost 4 bases, and 5 bases had no gene match. The CDR3 spans 15 residues. Germline CDR1 is SGHTA and CDR2 is FQGNSA.

The chain recombines TRBV19 with TRBJ1-2, with unresolved D. The germline V gene encodes CDR1 LNHDA and CDR2 SQIVND (reference sequence). This CDR3 region has 15 residues. V dropped 2 bases and J dropped 0 bases, with 10 bases sitting between them. The DNA of the CDR3 is TGTGCCAGTAGTATACTCGGAGGATCTAACTATGGCTACACCTTC. Amino acid sequence: CASSILGGSNYGYTF.

The chain carries TRBV7-3 and TRBJ2-1, with TRBD2 as a possible D gene (5 bases). The CDR3 is made up of 12 amino acids. The germline gives CDR1 SGHTA, CDR2 FQGTGA. Trimming left V 5 bases short and J 5 bases short, with 7 bases between. DNA for the CDR3: TGTGCCAGCAGCCTAGCTAACAATGAGCAGTTCTTC. It translates to CASSLANNEQFF. The full variable domain, its missing parts supplied by reference TRBV7-3 and TRBJ2-1, is GAGVSQTPSNKVTEKGKYVELRCDPISGHTALYWYRQSLGQGPEFLIYFQGTGAADDSGLPNDRFFAVRPEGSVSTLKIQRTERGDSAVYLCASSLANNEQFFGPGTRLTVL.

This rearrangement joins TRBV7-7 to TRBJ2-5; weak D call: TRBD2 (6 bases). V lost 4 bases and J lost 5, with 17 bases in between. The germline V gene encodes CDR1 SSHAT and CDR2 FNYEAQ (reference sequence). The CDR3 extends over 15 amino acids. The chain's CDR3 is CASSSGRGAGETQYF. CDR3 DNA sequence: TGTGCCAGCAGCTCCGGACGCGGGGCGGGGGAGACCCAGTACTTC. Filled out from reference TRBV7-7 and TRBJ2-5, the complete variable domain reads GAGVSQSPRYKVTKRGQDVTLRCDPISSHATLYWYQQALGQGPEFLTYFNYEAQPDKSGLPSDRFSAERPEGSISTLTIQRTEQRDSAMYRCASSSGRGAGETQYFGPGTRLLVL.

The rearrangement uses TRBV7-2 and TRBJ1-4; D gene uncertain. V was pared by 5 bases and J by 8 bases, with 12 bases between. This CDR3 has 13 residues. Germline V lookup: CDR1 SGHTA, CDR2 FQGNSA. CDR3 sequence: CASSVLVGEKLFF. The DNA for the CDR3 is TGTGCCAGCAGCGTACTAGTAGGAGAAAAACTGTTTTTT.

The chain combines TRBV18 with TRBJ1-2; 7 nucleotides align to TRBD1. CDR1 is KGHSH, CDR2 LQKENI, per germline. V was clipped by 6 bases and J by 6 bases; unmatched bases: 4. This CDR3 contains 12 residues. This CDR3 reads CASSFTGDGYTF. The CDR3 nucleotides read TGTGCCAGCTCCTTTACAGGGGATGGCTACACCTTC.

J is TRBJ1-5 and V is TRBV7-8; possible D gene TRBD1, 5 bases. CDR1 and CDR2 (germline): SGHVS, FQNEAQ. Deletions cut 4 bases from V and 0 bases from J, with 10 bases between. The CDR3 runs 15 residues. In nucleotides, the CDR3 is TGTGCCAGCAGCTCTGGGGGGAATAGCAATCAGCCCCAGCATTTT. This gives the protein CASSSGGNSNQPQHF.

V is TRBV5-8 and J is TRBJ1-2; unclear D gene. Deletions cut 7 bases from V and 1 base from J, with 5 bases between. CDR3 length equals 11 residues. Germline V gene sequence: CDR1 SGHTS, CDR2 YDEGEE. CDR3 in DNA: TGTGCCAGCGGGAGTAACTATGGCTACACCTTC. Its translation is CASGSNYGYTF.

The V call is TRBV7-2, the J call TRBJ2-1, with a possible D match to TRBD1 (5 bases). Per the germline V gene, CDR1 is SGHTA and CDR2 is FQGNSA. Trimming pared 1 base from V and 6 bases from J, leaving 10 bases between. The CDR3 runs 14 residues. CDR3 amino acids: CASSLELGANEQFF. CDR3 DNA sequence: TGTGCCAGCAGCTTAGAGCTAGGGGCCAATGAGCAGTTCTTC.

The chain links TRBV4-2 to TRBJ1-5; D remains ambiguous. The germline V gene encodes CDR1 LGHNA and CDR2 YNFKEQ. Trimming cost V 4 bases and J 4 bases, with 11 bases left between them. The CDR3 runs to 14 residues. In DNA, the CDR3 is TGTGCCAGCAGCCTGCGGGAGGGAAATCAGCCCCAGCATTTT. This gives the protein CASSLREGNQPQHF.

The V and J genes are TRBV7-9 and TRBJ1-4; no clear D. Trimming took 2 bases from V and 3 from J, leaving 7 bases between them. Germline lookup yields CDR1 SEHNR and CDR2 FQNEAQ (reference sequence). The CDR3 length is 14 residues. DNA for the CDR3: TGTGCCAGCAGCTTATCTCTTTCTAATGAAAAACTGTTTTTT. Protein: CASSLSLSNEKLFF.

This clone showed up just once. The V and J genes are TRBV30 and TRBJ2-2, with D perhaps matching TRBD1 (7 bases). This CDR3 spans 16 amino acids. V lost 4 bases and J 3 bases, leaving 18 bases between the germline ends. The germline V gene has CDR1 GTSNPN and CDR2 SVGIG (reference sequence). This CDR3 reads CAWILRGRGDTGELFF. CDR3 nucleotide sequence: TGTGCCTGGATATTAAGGGGGCGCGGGGACACCGGGGAGCTGTTTTTT.

The rearrangement uses TRBV5-1 and TRBJ2-5; 12 positions match TRBD2. The J segment lost 5 bases and the V segment lost 0 bases, leaving 8 bases of the junction unmatched. The germline V gene encodes CDR1 SGHRS and CDR2 YFSETQ. This CDR3 is built from 17 residues. In DNA, the CDR3 is TGCGCCAGCAGCTTGGATCCTAGCGGGGGGGTTTTGGAGACCCAGTACTTC. Translating it yields CASSLDPSGGVLETQYF.